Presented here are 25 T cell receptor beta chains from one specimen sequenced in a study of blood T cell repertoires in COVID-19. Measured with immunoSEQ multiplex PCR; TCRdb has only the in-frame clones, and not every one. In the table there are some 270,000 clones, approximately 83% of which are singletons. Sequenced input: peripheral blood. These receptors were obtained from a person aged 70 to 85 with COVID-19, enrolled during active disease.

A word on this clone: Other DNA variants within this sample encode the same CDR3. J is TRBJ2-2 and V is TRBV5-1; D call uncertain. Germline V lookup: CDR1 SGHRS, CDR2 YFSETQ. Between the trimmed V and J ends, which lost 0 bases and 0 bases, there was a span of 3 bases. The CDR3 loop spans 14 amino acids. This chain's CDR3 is CASSLAANTGELFF. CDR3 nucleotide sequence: TGCGCCAGCAGCTTGGCTGCGAACACCGGGGAGCTGTTTTTT.

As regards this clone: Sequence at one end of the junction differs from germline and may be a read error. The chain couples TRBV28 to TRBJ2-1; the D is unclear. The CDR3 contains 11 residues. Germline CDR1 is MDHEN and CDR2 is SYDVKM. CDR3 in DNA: TGTGCCAGCAGTTTCTACCATGAGCAGTTCTTC. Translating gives CASSFYHEQFF.

In DNA form, the CDR3 reads TGTGCCAGCAGCCAGACAGGGTGGTATGGCTACACCTTC. Translation: CASSQTGWYGYTF. The V call is TRBV13, the J call TRBJ1-2, with 7 bases matching TRBD1. The CDR3 is 13 amino acids. In germline, CDR1 is PRHDT, CDR2 FYEKMQ (reference sequence). V shed 5 bases and J 5 bases; nucleotides not matched to a gene: 5. Supplemented by reference TRBV13 and TRBJ1-2, the full variable domain reads AAGVIQSPRHLIKEKRETATLKCYPIPRHDTVYWYQQGPGQDPQFLISFYEKMQSDKGSIPDRFSAQQFSDYHSELNMSSLELGDSALYFCASSQTGWYGYTFGSGTRLTVV.

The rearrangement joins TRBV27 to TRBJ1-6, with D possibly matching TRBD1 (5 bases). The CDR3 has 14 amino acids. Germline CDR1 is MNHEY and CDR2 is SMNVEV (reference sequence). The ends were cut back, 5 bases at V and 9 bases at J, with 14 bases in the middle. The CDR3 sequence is CASSPWGGGSPLHF. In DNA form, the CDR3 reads TGTGCCAGCAGTCCTTGGGGCGGCGGTTCACCCCTCCACTTT.

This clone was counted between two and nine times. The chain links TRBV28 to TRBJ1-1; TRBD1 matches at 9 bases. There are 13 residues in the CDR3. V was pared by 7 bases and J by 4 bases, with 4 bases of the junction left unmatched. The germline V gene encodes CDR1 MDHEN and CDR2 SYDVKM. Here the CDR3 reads CASIPGQGTEAFF. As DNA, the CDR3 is TGTGCCAGCATCCCGGGACAGGGCACTGAAGCTTTCTTT. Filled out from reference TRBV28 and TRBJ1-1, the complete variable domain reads DVKVTQSSRYLVKRTGEKVFLECVQDMDHENMFWYRQDPGLGLRLIYFSYDVKMKEKGDIPEGYSVSREKKERFSLILESASTNQTSMYLCASIPGQGTEAFFGQGTRLTVV.

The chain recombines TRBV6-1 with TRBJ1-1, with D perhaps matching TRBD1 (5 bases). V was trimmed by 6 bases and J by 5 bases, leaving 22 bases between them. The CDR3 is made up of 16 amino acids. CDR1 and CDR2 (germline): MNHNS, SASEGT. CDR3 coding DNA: TGTGCCAGCAGCGAAACCACCTATGGGGCCGCGACTGAAGCTTTCTTT. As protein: CASSETTYGAATEAFF.

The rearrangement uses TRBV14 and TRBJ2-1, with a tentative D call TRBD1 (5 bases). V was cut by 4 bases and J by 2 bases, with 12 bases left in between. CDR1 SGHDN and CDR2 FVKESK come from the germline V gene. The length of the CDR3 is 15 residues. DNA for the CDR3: TGTGCCAGCAGCCGGAGACAGACCACCTACAATGAGCAGTTCTTC. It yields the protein CASSRRQTTYNEQFF.

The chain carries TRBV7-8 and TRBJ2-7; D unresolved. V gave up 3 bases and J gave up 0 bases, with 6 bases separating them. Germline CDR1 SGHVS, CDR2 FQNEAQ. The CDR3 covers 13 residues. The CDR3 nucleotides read TGTGCCAGCAGCTTGGTTAGCTCCTACGAGCAGTACTTC. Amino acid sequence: CASSLVSSYEQYF.

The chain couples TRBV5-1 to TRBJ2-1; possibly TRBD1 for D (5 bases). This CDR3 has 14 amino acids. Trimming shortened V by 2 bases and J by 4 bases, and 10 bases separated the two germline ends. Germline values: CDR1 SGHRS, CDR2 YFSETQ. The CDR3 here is CASSFNSGYNEQFF. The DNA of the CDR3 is TGCGCCAGCAGCTTCAATTCAGGGTACAATGAGCAGTTCTTC.

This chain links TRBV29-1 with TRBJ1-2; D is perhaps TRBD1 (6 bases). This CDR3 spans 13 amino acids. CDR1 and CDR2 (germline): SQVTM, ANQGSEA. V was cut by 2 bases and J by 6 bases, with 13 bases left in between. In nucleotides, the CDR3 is TGCAGCGTTGAACCGGGGGGCAGGAATGGCTACACCTTC. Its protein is CSVEPGGRNGYTF.

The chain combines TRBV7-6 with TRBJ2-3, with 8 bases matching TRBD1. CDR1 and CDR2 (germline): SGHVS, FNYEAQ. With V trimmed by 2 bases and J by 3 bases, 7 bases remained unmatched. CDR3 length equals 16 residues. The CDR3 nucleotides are TGTGCCAGCAGCTTAACCCCAGGGGGCTGGACAGATACGCAGTATTTT. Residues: CASSLTPGGWTDTQYF.

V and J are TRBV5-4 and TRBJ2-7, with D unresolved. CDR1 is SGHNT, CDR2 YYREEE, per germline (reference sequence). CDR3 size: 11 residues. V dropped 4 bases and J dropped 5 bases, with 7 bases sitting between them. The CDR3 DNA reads TGTGCCAGCAGCCAATCCCACGAGCAGTACTTC. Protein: CASSQSHEQYF.

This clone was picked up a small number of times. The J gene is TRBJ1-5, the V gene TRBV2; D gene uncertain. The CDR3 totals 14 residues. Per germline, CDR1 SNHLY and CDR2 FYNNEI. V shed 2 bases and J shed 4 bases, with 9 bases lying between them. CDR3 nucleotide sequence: TGTGCCAGCAGTGAATGGAGGGAAAATCAGCCCCAGCATTTT. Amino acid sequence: CASSEWRENQPQHF.

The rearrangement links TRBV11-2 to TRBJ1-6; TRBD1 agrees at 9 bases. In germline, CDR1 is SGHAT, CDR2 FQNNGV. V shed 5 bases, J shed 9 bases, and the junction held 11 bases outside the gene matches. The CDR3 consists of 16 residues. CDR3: CASSPTAWTGVSPLHF. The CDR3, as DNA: TGTGCCAGCAGCCCCACCGCCTGGACAGGGGTTTCACCCCTCCACTTT.

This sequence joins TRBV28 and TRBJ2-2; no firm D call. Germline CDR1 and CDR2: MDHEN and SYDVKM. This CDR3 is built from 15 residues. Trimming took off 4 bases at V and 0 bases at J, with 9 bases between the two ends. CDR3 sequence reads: CASSSGNANTGELFF. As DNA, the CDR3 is TGTGCCAGCAGTTCAGGCAACGCGAACACCGGGGAGCTGTTTTTT.

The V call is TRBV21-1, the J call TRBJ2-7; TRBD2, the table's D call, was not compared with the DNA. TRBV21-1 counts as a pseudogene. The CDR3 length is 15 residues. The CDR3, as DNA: TGTGCCAGCAGCAAAGAAGGGACTTGCAATTACGAGCAGTACTTC. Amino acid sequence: CASSKEGTCNYEQYF.

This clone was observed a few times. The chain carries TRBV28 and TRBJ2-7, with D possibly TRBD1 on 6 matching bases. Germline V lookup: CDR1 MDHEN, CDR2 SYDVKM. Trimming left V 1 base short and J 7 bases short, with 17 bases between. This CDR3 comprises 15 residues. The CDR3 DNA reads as TGTGCCAGCAGTTTATATGGACAGTCCCCTTGGGAGCAGTACTTC. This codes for CASSLYGQSPWEQYF. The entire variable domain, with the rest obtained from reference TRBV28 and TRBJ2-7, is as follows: DVKVTQSSRYLVKRTGEKVFLECVQDMDHENMFWYRQDPGLGLRLIYFSYDVKMKEKGDIPEGYSVSREKKERFSLILESASTNQTSMYLCASSLYGQSPWEQYFGPGTRLTVT.

CDR3 sequence: CASPSAGGPADTQYF. The DNA of the CDR3 is TGTGCCAGCCCCTCGGCGGGGGGGCCAGCAGATACGCAGTATTTT. The chain combines TRBV2 with TRBJ2-3; TRBD2 matches at 9 bases. Germline CDR1 is SNHLY and CDR2 is FYNNEI. After removal of 8 bases from V and 4 bases from J, the junction contained 10 bases not matched to a gene. The CDR3 contains 15 residues.

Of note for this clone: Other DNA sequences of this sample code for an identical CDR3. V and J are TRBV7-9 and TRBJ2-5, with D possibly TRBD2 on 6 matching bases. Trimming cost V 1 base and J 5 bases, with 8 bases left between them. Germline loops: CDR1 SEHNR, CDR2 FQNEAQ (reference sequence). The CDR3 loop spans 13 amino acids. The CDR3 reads CASSLVGGETQYF. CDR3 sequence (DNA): TGTGCCAGCAGCTTAGTGGGGGGTGAGACCCAGTACTTC.

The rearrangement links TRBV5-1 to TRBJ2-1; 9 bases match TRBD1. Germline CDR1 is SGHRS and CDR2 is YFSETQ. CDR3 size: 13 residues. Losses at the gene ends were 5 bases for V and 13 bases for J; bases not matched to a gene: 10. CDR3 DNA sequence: TGCGCCAGCAGTCAGACCCCGGGACAGGGTCAGTTCTTC. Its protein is CASSQTPGQGQFF. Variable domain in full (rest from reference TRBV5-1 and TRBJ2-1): KAGVTQTPRYLIKTRGQQVTLSCSPISGHRSVSWYQQTPGQGLQFLFEYFSETQRNKGNFPGRFSGRQFSNSRSEMNVSTLELGDSALYLCASSQTPGQGQFFGPGTRLTVL.

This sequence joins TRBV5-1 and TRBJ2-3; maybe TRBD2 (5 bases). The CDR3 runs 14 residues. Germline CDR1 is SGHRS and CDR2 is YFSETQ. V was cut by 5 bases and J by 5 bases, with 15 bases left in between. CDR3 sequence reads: CASSASGLGDTQYF. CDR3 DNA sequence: TGCGCCAGCAGTGCGAGCGGATTAGGAGATACGCAGTATTTT.

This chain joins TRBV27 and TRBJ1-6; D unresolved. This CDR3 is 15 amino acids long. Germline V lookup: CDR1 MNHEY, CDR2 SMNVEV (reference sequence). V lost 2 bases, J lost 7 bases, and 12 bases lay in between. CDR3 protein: CASSLLSGGNSPLHF. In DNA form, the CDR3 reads TGTGCCAGCAGTTTACTGTCAGGAGGGAATTCACCCCTCCACTTT.

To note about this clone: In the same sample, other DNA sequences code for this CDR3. CDR3 sequence (DNA): TGTGCCAGCAGTGAAAAGGGGTCCTACGAGCAGTACTTC. Protein sequence: CASSEKGSYEQYF. V usage is TRBV6-1 and J usage is TRBJ2-7, with TRBD1 as a possible D gene (5 bases). From germline, CDR1 is MNHNS and CDR2 SASEGT. Trimming removed 2 bases at V and 1 base at J, with 6 bases between. CDR3 length: 13 residues.

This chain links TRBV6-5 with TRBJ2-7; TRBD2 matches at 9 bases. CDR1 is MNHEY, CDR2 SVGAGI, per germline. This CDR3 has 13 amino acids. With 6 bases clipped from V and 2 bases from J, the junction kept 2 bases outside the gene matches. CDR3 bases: TGTGCCAGCAGGTCTAGCGGGACCTACGAGCAGTACTTC. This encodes CASRSSGTYEQYF.

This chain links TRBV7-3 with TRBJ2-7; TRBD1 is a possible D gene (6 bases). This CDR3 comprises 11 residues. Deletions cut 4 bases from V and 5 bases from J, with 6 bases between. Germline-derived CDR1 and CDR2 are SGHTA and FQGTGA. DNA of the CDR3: TGTGCCAGCAGCTCAGGGGACGAGCAGTACTTC. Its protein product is CASSSGDEQYF.